Shown below are 28 T cell receptor beta chains from a single sample sequenced in a study of blood T cell repertoires in COVID-19. The method was immunoSEQ multiplex PCR; TCRdb's version includes in-frame clones alone and lacks a portion of them. Of 310,000 or so clones listed, about nine tenths were seen once; the top ten hold under 11%. The specimen sequenced was PBMCs or T cells enriched from blood (not recorded which). Receptor source: a woman under 30 who had recovered from COVID-19.

The chain employs TRBV27 and TRBJ1-1; D perhaps matches TRBD1 (6 bases). Trimming cost V 8 bases and J 4 bases, with 11 bases left between them. Germline assignment: CDR1 MNHEY and CDR2 SMNVEV (reference sequence). This CDR3 is built from 12 residues. CDR3 sequence reads: CASAGGPTEAFF. The CDR3 bases are TGTGCCAGCGCGGGGGGGCCCACTGAAGCTTTCTTT.

This rearrangement joins TRBV29-1 to TRBJ2-3, with 8 bases identical to TRBD1. This CDR3 comprises 15 residues. Germline values: CDR1 SQVTM, CDR2 ANQGSEA. The V segment lost 4 bases and the J segment 2 bases; nucleotides outside the gene matches: 8. CDR3 amino acids: CSVVGRTGPTDTQYF. CDR3 in DNA: TGCAGCGTTGTAGGTCGGACAGGGCCCACAGATACGCAGTATTTT.

The V gene is TRBV15, the J gene TRBJ2-1, with D maybe TRBD1 (7 bases). The germline CDR1 and CDR2 sequences are LNHNV and YYDKDF (reference sequence). With 5 bases removed from V and 0 bases from J, the gap between germline ends came to 17 bases. CDR3 length: 17 residues. The CDR3 reads CATSLGGTAPSYNEQFF. The CDR3 bases are TGTGCCACCAGCCTCGGAGGGACAGCCCCCTCCTACAATGAGCAGTTCTTC. Together with reference TRBV15 and TRBJ2-1, the CDR3 gives the full variable domain: DAMVIQNPRYQVTQFGKPVTLSCSQTLNHNVMYWYQQKSSQAPKLLFHYYDKDFNNEADTPDNFQSRRPNTSFCFLDIRSPGLGDTAMYLCATSLGGTAPSYNEQFFGPGTRLTVL.

On this clone: Other DNA sequences of this sample code for an identical CDR3. The rearrangement joins TRBV29-1 to TRBJ1-1; 8 bases agree with TRBD1. The V and J ends lost 6 bases and 1 base, in that order; junction bases with no gene match: 4. Germline V lookup: CDR1 SQVTM, CDR2 ANQGSEA. The CDR3 runs to 13 residues. The CDR3 here is CSVTTGGNTEAFF. Written as DNA, the CDR3 is TGCAGCGTCACTACAGGGGGGAACACTGAAGCTTTCTTT.

This chain uses TRBV4-1 with TRBJ2-1, with TRBD2 matching 11 bases. The CDR3 loop spans 15 amino acids. The germline CDR1 and CDR2 sequences are MGHRA and YSYEKL. V lost 6 bases, J lost 4 bases, and 5 bases stayed unmatched. Here the CDR3 DNA reads TGCGCCAGCAGTTTTAGCGGGGGGGAGTACAATGAGCAGTTCTTC. Translating gives CASSFSGGEYNEQFF.

The rearrangement joins TRBV2 to TRBJ1-1, with D tentatively TRBD1 (5 bases). CDR1 is SNHLY, CDR2 FYNNEI, per germline. This CDR3 is 15 amino acids long. The V and J ends lost 3 bases and 5 bases respectively, with 16 bases between them. CDR3 sequence: CASSDSTGGGTEAFF. CDR3 nucleotides: TGTGCCAGCAGTGACTCCACGGGGGGAGGAACTGAAGCTTTCTTT.

The chain joins TRBV21-1 to TRBJ1-5. TRBV21-1 is a pseudogene locus. This CDR3 spans 16 amino acids. The CDR3 is CASSKNKSLRDQPQHF. CDR3 sequence (DNA): TGTGCCAGCAGCAAAAATAAGAGTCTACGGGATCAGCCCCAGCATTTT.

The rearrangement uses TRBV29-1 and TRBJ1-2, with D unresolved. The CDR3 has 11 residues. The germline CDR1 and CDR2 sequences are SQVTM and ANQGSEA. The V end was cut by 2 bases, the J end by 11 bases, with 12 bases between. CDR3 nucleotides: TGCAGCGTTGAACCTAGTTCTGGGTACACCTTC. Translation gives CSVEPSSGYTF.

CDR3 amino acids: CASSLTSGSSYNEQFF. The DNA of the CDR3 is TGTGCCAGCAGCTTGACTAGCGGGAGCTCCTACAATGAGCAGTTCTTC. The chain recombines TRBV11-2 with TRBJ2-1, with 12 bases that match TRBD2. The length of the CDR3 is 16 residues. Germline CDR1 and CDR2: SGHAT and FQNNGV. The V segment lost 3 bases and the J segment 0 bases; nucleotides outside the gene matches: 0.

The rearrangement joins TRBV18 to TRBJ1-3; D ambiguous. Germline lookup yields CDR1 KGHSH and CDR2 LQKENI. This CDR3 is 14 amino acids long. Trimming took 3 bases from V and 5 from J, leaving 11 bases between them. The CDR3 is CASSPGTERNTIYF. In DNA form, the CDR3 reads TGTGCCAGCTCACCGGGTACAGAAAGAAACACCATATATTTT.

The chain carries TRBV21-1 and TRBJ2-5; the table's TRBD1 call for D was not verified on the DNA. TRBV21-1 is a recognized pseudogene. The CDR3 covers 14 residues. CDR3 DNA: TGTGCCAGCAGACCGGGACAGGGTTTGAAGACCCAGTACTTC. Translating it yields CASRPGQGLKTQYF.

The chain joins TRBV5-1 to TRBJ1-2; D perhaps matches TRBD1 (5 bases). Germline V gene sequence: CDR1 SGHRS, CDR2 YFSETQ. This CDR3 has 17 residues. V lost 0 bases to trimming and J lost 2 bases, with 17 bases between them. This CDR3 reads CASSLATQHRHNYGYTF. In DNA form, the CDR3 reads TGCGCCAGCAGCTTGGCCACCCAACACAGGCACAACTATGGCTACACCTTC.

The rearrangement links TRBV28 to TRBJ2-7, with 8 bases matching TRBD1. The CDR3 covers 16 residues. V lost 3 bases to trimming and J lost 5 bases; unmatched junction nucleotides: 12. From germline, CDR1 is MDHEN and CDR2 SYDVKM. The DNA for the CDR3 is TGTGCCAGCAGTTTCCTCTTCCGGGACAGGATCGACGAGCAGTACTTC. The encoded protein is CASSFLFRDRIDEQYF. Full variable domain (rest looked up from reference TRBV28 and TRBJ2-7): DVKVTQSSRYLVKRTGEKVFLECVQDMDHENMFWYRQDPGLGLRLIYFSYDVKMKEKGDIPEGYSVSREKKERFSLILESASTNQTSMYLCASSFLFRDRIDEQYFGPGTRLTVT.

The chain recombines TRBV5-1 with TRBJ2-3; 9 nucleotides line up with TRBD1. From germline, CDR1 is SGHRS and CDR2 YFSETQ. The CDR3 is made up of 15 amino acids. The junction had 5 bases not matched to a gene; V was cut back by 5 bases and J by 1 base. The DNA for the CDR3 is TGCGCCAGCAGGTCGGACAGGGGAGGCACAGATACGCAGTATTTT. It specifies CASRSDRGGTDTQYF.

This chain links TRBV29-1 with TRBJ1-3; possible D gene TRBD1, 5 bases. CDR3 size: 14 residues. Trimming left V 7 bases short and J 5 bases short, with 18 bases between. CDR1 is SQVTM, CDR2 ANQGSEA, per germline. The CDR3 region has the DNA TGCAGCGCTGGTGCGGGGGACGGGAGAAACACCATATATTTT. Amino acid sequence: CSAGAGDGRNTIYF.

The rearrangement joins TRBV10-3 to TRBJ1-4; 9 bases match TRBD1. The trim removed 6 bases at V and 5 bases at J, leaving 4 bases unmatched. Germline-derived CDR1 and CDR2 are ENHRY and SYGVKD. This CDR3 comprises 14 residues. The CDR3 sequence is CAIRTGGENEKLFF. The CDR3 region has the DNA TGTGCCATCAGAACAGGGGGCGAAAATGAAAAACTGTTTTTT.

This clone came up once. CDR3 protein: CATSHPKRMGTGELFF. DNA of the CDR3: TGTGCCACCAGCCATCCAAAGCGGATGGGCACCGGGGAGCTGTTTTTT. The chain recombines TRBV15 with TRBJ2-2; D is possibly TRBD2 (5 bases). The V end was cut by 5 bases, the J end by 4 bases, with 17 bases between. The germline CDR1 and CDR2 sequences are LNHNV and YYDKDF (reference sequence). This CDR3 spans 16 amino acids.

The V and J genes are TRBV20-1 and TRBJ1-2; tentatively, D is TRBD1 (5 bases). Germline V gene data show CDR1 as DFQATT and CDR2 as SNEGSKA (reference sequence). This CDR3 comprises 11 residues. CDR3 in amino acids: CSTWTSYGYTF. For the CDR3, the DNA is TGCAGCACCTGGACAAGCTATGGCTACACCTTC.

The V gene is TRBV4-1, the J gene TRBJ1-1, with no clear D. Trimming shortened V by 2 bases and J by 0 bases, and 10 bases separated the two germline ends. The CDR3 spans 15 residues. CDR1 and CDR2 from the germline V gene are MGHRA and YSYEKL. CDR3 loop: CASSQPTAMNTEAFF. The CDR3 DNA follows: TGCGCCAGCAGCCAACCTACAGCCATGAACACTGAAGCTTTCTTT.

The chain combines TRBV12-3 or TRBV12-4 with TRBJ2-7; D possibly corresponds to TRBD2 (5 bases). Trimming shortened V by 4 bases and J by 12 bases, and 13 bases separated the two germline ends. This CDR3 has 11 amino acids. The CDR3 DNA follows: TGTGCCAGCAGTTCCGGGATCGAGGGGTACTTC. Translating it yields CASSSGIEGYF.

The chain links TRBV28 to TRBJ2-7, with D possibly being TRBD1 (5 bases). CDR1 MDHEN and CDR2 SYDVKM come from the germline V gene. CDR3 size: 13 residues. V was clipped by 7 bases and J by 2 bases, with 12 bases between them. The CDR3 reads CASTPGSTYEQYF. In nucleotides, the CDR3 is TGTGCCAGCACTCCAGGGTCCACCTACGAGCAGTACTTC.

The chain has TRBV5-5 and TRBJ2-7; 8 bases align to TRBD2. J gave up 0 bases and V 2 bases, and 4 bases lay outside the gene matches. CDR1 is SGHKS, CDR2 YYEKEE, per germline (reference sequence). This CDR3 contains 15 residues. The CDR3 region is CASSLWAGGSYEQYF. CDR3 bases: TGTGCCAGCAGCTTATGGGCGGGGGGCTCCTACGAGCAGTACTTC.

This clone was observed a few times. The rearrangement links TRBV15 to TRBJ1-1, with 11 bases aligning to TRBD1. The CDR3 spans 15 residues. V trimming: 11 bases; J trimming: 0 bases; junction bases outside the gene matches: 8. Germline CDR1 reads LNHNV; CDR2 reads YYDKDF (reference sequence). The CDR3, as DNA: TGTGCCGGGAGCCGGGACAGGGGGTTGAACACTGAAGCTTTCTTT. It specifies CAGSRDRGLNTEAFF.

There are a few counts of this clone. The chain uses TRBV6-5 and TRBJ1-2, with D hard to call. This CDR3 has 14 amino acids. CDR1 MNHEY and CDR2 SVGAGI come from the germline V gene. Between the trimmed V and J ends, which lost 0 bases and 9 bases, there was a span of 14 bases. As DNA, the CDR3 is TGTGCCAGCAGTTACTCCGCCAAATCTATGAGCTACACCTTC. Translated: CASSYSAKSMSYTF.

The V and J genes are TRBV9 and TRBJ1-2; D is uncertain. This CDR3 contains 12 residues. Germline V CDR1 and CDR2: SGDLS, YYNGEE. V was cut by 0 bases and J by 5 bases, with 5 bases left in between. The CDR3 reads CASSVASYGYTF. CDR3 DNA: TGTGCCAGCAGCGTAGCGAGTTATGGCTACACCTTC.

The chain is built from TRBV10-3 and TRBJ1-1, with a tentative D call TRBD1 (6 bases). Trimming cost V 8 bases and J 1 base, with 11 bases left between them. This CDR3 spans 13 amino acids. Germline CDR1 is ENHRY and CDR2 is SYGVKD. The CDR3 here is CAIATGRNTEAFF. DNA for the CDR3: TGTGCCATCGCTACAGGGCGGAACACTGAAGCTTTCTTT.

The chain employs TRBV25-1 and TRBJ1-1; the D gene is possibly TRBD1 (5 bases). This CDR3 region has 15 residues. V was clipped by 2 bases and J by 5 bases, with 15 bases between them. Germline V gene sequence: CDR1 MGHDK, CDR2 SYGVNS. CDR3 bases: TGTGCCAGCAGTGAAGGTCAGGGAATTCGGACTGAAGCTTTCTTT. It codes for CASSEGQGIRTEAFF.

The chain's CDR3 is CSASQSVSNQPQHF. CDR3 DNA sequence: TGCAGTGCTAGTCAGTCAGTTAGCAATCAGCCCCAGCATTTT. V is TRBV20-1 and J is TRBJ1-5; unclear D gene. The germline gives CDR1 DFQATT, CDR2 SNEGSKA (reference sequence). Trimming removed 3 bases at V and 0 bases at J, with 9 bases between. The CDR3 is 14 amino acids.